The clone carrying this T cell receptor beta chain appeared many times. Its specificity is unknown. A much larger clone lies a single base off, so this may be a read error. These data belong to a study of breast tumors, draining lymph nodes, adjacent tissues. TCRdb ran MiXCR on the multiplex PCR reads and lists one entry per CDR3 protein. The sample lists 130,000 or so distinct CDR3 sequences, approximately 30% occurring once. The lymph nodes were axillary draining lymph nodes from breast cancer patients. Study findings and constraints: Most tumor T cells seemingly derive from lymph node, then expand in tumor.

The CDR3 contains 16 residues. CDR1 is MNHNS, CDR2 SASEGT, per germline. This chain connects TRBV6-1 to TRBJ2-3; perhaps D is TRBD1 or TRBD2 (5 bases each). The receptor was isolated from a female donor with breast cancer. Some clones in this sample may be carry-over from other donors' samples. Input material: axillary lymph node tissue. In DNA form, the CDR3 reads TGTGCCAGCAGTCAAGCGGTGGGGCTGGGACCAGATACGCAGTATTTT. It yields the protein CASSQAVGLGPDTQYF.